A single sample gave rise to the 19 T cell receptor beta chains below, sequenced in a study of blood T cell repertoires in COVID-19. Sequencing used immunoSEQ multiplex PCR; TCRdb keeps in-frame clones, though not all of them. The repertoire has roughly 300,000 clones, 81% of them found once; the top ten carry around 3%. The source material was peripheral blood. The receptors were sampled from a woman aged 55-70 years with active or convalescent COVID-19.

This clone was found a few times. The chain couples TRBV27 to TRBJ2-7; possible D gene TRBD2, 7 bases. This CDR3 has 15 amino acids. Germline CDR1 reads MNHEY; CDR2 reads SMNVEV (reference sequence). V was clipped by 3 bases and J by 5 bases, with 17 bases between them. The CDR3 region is CASSFMGGGFDEQYF. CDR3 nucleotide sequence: TGTGCCAGCAGTTTTATGGGGGGGGGCTTCGACGAGCAGTACTTC.

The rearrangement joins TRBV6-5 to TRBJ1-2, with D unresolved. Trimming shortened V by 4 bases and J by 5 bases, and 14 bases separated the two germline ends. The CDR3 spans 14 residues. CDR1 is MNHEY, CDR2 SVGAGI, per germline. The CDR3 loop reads CASSFSEGSYGYTF. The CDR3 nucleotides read TGTGCCAGCAGTTTTTCCGAGGGTTCGTATGGCTACACCTTC.

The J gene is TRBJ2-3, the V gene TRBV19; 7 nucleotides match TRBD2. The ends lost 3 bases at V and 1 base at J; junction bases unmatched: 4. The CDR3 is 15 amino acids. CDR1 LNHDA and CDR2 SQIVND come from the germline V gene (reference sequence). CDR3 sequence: CASSIGAGRTDTQYF. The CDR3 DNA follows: TGTGCCAGTAGTATTGGAGCGGGGCGCACAGATACGCAGTATTTT.

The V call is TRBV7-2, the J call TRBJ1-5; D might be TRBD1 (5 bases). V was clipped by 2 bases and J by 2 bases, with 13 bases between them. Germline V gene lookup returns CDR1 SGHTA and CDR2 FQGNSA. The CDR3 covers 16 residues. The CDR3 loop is CASSLTGGWRNQPQHF. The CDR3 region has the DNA TGTGCCAGCAGCTTAACGGGGGGATGGCGCAATCAGCCCCAGCATTTT.

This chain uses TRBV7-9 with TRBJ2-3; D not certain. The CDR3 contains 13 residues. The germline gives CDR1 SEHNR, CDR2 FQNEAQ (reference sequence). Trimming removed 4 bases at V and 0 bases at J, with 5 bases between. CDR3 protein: CASSSGSTDTQYF. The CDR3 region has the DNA TGTGCCAGCAGCTCCGGGAGCACAGATACGCAGTATTTT.

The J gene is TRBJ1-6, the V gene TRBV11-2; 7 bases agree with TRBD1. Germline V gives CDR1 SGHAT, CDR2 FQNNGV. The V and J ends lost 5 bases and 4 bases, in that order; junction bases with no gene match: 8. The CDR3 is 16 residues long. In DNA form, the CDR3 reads TGTGCCAGCAGCCCCAGGGGGGAGCCTTATAATTCACCCCTCCACTTT. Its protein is CASSPRGEPYNSPLHF.

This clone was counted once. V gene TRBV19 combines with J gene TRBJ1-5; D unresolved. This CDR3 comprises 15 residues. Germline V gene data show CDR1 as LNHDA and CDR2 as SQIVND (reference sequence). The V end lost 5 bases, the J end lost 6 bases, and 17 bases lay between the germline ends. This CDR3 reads CASSSEFSAGQPQHF. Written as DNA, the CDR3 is TGTGCCAGTAGTTCGGAGTTCTCGGCGGGTCAGCCCCAGCATTTT.

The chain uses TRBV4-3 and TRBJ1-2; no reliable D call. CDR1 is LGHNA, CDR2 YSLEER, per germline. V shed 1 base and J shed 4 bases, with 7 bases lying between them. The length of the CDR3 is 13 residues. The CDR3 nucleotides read TGCGCCAGCAGCCAAGCTGAGTCCTATGGCTACACCTTC. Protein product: CASSQAESYGYTF.

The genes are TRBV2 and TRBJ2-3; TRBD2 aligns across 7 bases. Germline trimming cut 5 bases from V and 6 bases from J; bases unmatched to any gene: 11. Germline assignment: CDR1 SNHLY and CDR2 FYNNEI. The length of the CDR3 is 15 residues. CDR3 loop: CASSWGLAARDTQYF. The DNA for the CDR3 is TGTGCCAGCAGTTGGGGTCTAGCGGCCAGGGATACGCAGTATTTT.

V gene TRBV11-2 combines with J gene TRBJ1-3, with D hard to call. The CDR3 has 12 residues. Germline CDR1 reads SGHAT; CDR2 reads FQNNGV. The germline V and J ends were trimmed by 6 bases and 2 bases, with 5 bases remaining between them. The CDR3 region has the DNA TGTGCCAGCAGGGCTGCTGGAAACACCATATATTTT. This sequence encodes CASRAAGNTIYF.

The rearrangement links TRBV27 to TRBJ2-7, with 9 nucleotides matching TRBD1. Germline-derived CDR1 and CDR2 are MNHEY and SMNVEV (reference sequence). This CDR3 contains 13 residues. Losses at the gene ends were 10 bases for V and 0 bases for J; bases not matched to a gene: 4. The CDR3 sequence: CATGQGGSYEQYF. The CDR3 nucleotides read TGTGCCACGGGACAGGGAGGCTCCTACGAGCAGTACTTC.

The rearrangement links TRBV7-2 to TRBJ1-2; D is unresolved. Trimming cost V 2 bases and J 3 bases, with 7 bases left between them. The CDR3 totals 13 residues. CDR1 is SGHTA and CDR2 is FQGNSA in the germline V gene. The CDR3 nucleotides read TGTGCCAGCAGCTTACGGCGGGACTATGGCTACACCTTC. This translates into CASSLRRDYGYTF.

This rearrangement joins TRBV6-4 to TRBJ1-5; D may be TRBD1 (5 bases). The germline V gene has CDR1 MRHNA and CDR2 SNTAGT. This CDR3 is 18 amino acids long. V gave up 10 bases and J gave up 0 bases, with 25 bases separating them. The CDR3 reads CAIHTVDHDSLSNQPQHF. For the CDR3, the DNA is TGTGCCATCCACACCGTCGACCACGACAGCCTTAGCAATCAGCCCCAGCATTTT.

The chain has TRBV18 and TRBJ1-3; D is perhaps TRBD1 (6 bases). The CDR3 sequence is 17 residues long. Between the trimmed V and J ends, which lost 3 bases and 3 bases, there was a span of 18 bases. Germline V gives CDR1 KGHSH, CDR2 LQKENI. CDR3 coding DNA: TGTGCCAGCTCACCCTCTCCCGGGGGGCGACTTGGAAACACCATATATTTT. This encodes CASSPSPGGRLGNTIYF.

The CDR3 sequence: CASSEGDRVVKNIQYF. The CDR3 nucleotides read TGTGCCAGCAGTGAGGGGGACAGGGTCGTCAAAAACATTCAGTACTTC. The chain employs TRBV6-1 and TRBJ2-4, with 9 bases fitting TRBD1. The CDR3 has 16 residues. Germline assignment: CDR1 MNHNS and CDR2 SASEGT. Trimming took 3 bases from V and 3 from J; bases not matched to a gene: 6.

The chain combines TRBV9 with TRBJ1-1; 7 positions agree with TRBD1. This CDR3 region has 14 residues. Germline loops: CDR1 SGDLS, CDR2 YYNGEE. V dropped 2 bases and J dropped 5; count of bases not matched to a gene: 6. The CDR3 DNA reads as TGTGCCAGCAGCGTCCTCGGGACAGTGACTGAAGCTTTCTTT. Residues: CASSVLGTVTEAFF.

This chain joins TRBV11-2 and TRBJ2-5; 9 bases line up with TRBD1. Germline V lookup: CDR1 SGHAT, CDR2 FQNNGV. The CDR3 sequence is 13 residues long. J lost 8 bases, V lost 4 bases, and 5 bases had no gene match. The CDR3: CASSYGTGITQYF. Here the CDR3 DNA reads TGTGCCAGCAGCTACGGGACAGGGATAACCCAGTACTTC.

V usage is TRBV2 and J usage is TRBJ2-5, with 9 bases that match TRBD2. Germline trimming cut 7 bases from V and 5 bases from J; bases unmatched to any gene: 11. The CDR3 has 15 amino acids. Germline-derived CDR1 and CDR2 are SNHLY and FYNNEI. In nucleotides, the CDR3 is TGTGCCAGCAAGGGGATAGCGGGGGCCGGGGAGACCCAGTACTTC. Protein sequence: CASKGIAGAGETQYF.

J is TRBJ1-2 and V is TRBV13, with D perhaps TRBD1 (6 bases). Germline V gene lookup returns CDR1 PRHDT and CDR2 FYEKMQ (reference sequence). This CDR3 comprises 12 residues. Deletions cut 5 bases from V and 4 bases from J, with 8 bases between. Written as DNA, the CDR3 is TGTGCCAGCAGCGCGACAGGCTATGGCTACACCTTC. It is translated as CASSATGYGYTF.